This TCR beta chain appears in the sequencing data of a study of vaccination and CD4 T cells after COVID-19 (dated 2022 in TCRdb). With regard to the full study: Convalescent patients had a positive SARS-CoV-2 result on nasal swab PCR, and of these patients, 8 or 9 had mild disease and one had severe disease. The spike-specific CD4+ TCR repertoire was compared before and after mRNA vaccination in approximately 9 COVID-19 convalescent patients and a handful of infection-naive healthy vaccine recipients. Control cultures received a CEFX viral epitope pool as the positive control, an HIV-1 Nef peptide pool as the negative control, or no peptide. Participants received two doses of either the Pfizer-BioNTech BNT162b2 vaccine (n=8) or the Moderna mRNA-1273 vaccine (n=2). For stimulating the cultures, overlapping spike peptide pools were used, derived from SARS-CoV-2 as well as from the common cold coronaviruses HCoV-NL63, HCoV-OC43 and HCoV-229E. Post-COVID blood samples were collected from convalescent patients a median of around 100 days after diagnosis, with a range of about 30 to 180 days. Post-vaccine blood samples were collected a median of approximately 77 days after the second vaccine dose, ranging from roughly 13 to 250 days. The convalescent cohort comprised six males and four females, including two Hispanic individuals, seven Caucasians, two Asians and one multiracial person.

The junction carries 11 bases between V and J, which are trimmed by 5 bases and 0 bases respectively. Reading from cysteine to phenylalanine, the CDR3 counts 15 amino acids. Only CDR3 DNA is held: 45 bases, read in frame from base 1. From a lookup of the germline V gene, CDR1 and CDR2 are MNHNS and SASEGT. Preparation of the library involved PCR. DNA from cultured CD4+ T cells underwent TCR sequencing with the Oncomine TCR Beta short-read assay at the Johns Hopkins FTIC core. The QIAamp micro DNA kit was used to extract genomic DNA from the cultured CD4+ T cells. Oncomine TCR Beta libraries made from cultured CD4+ T cells were pooled using unique dual indexes and sequenced on an Illumina iSeq 100. The published analysis was carried out like this. Non-productive sequences were removed, and CDR3s that did not start with C, did not end with F or W, or were shorter than 7 amino acids were discarded. The MANAFEST web application was used to identify antigen-specific clonotypes by comparing peptide-stimulated wells against reference wells and other culture wells. An FDR below 0.05, an odds ratio above 5, and a productive frequency above 0.1% in at least two of three replicate wells were required for clones to be considered positive. Cross-reactive clonotypes were defined as significantly expanded in both SARS-CoV-2 spike wells and at least one common cold coronavirus spike condition. Similarity between CDR3 sequences was evaluated in R version 3.6.1 using Levenshtein distances (stringdist) and unrooted phylogenetic trees (ape). TCRdb trimmed public reads at Q25 via fastp, called clones via MiXCR and kept in-frame beta chains. Every CDR3 protein is listed once, alongside the most common genes and DNA of its rows. The V and J calls reflect TCRdb's pipeline rather than the authors' work. This sample is represented by more than 13,000 distinct CDR3 sequences; around 20% of them were singletons. The top ten hold nearly 15% of the sample.

The full study reports these points: The study included relatively few convalescent patients and did not analyze early timepoints after natural infection. Of the vaccine-specific clones in convalescent patients, 304 of 307, or nearly all, reacted only to SARS-CoV-2 spike and did not cross-react with common cold coronaviruses. In convalescent patients, a median 86.3% of post-vaccine SARS-CoV-2-reactive clones were detected only after vaccination, and vaccine-specific priming was suggested by this finding. An increase in the median number of SARS-CoV-2-reactive clonotypes from 20 to 25 after infection to a few dozen after vaccination was observed, but the change was not found to be significant.

This clonotype is considered medium-sized (0.01 to 0.1%). The antigen it binds to is not known. No base-level quality is on record; no much larger clone is a single base apart. In the paper's terms, the treatment or condition label means: roughly nine-day PBMC culture with coronavirus spike peptide pools or control peptides (ViraFEST assay). To expand antigen-specific T cells with peptide pools and then pick out the expanded clonotypes through TCR sequencing, the study relied on the ViraFEST assay. Positive SARS-CoV-2 PCR tests in the convalescent patients dated from March to December 2020, before Alpha, Beta and Delta variants emerged in the United States. Each well held roughly 2 million PBMCs cultured in IMDM containing about 5% human AB serum and approximately 9.8 IU/ml IL-2, with approximately 9.2 ug/ml peptide pools added. On days 3 and 7, half of the culture medium was replaced with fresh IL-2-containing medium. After 9 to 11 days of culture, CD4+ T cells were isolated by negative selection with the EasySep CD4+ T cell isolation kit. PBMCs were separated from whole blood using Ficoll-Paque Plus gradient centrifugation and then either used fresh or cryopreserved at -140C. In general, triplicate wells were set up for every culture condition.

Sequences were obtained from cultured CD4+ T cells from blood. This TCR came from a human donor with COVID-19. Recombination joined TRBV6-1 with TRBJ1-5, with the D gene too uncertain to name. The DNA reads as follows: TGTGCCAGCAGTACCAGGATTAATAGCAATCAGCCCCAGCATTTT. Translated, it reads CASSTRINSNQPQHF.